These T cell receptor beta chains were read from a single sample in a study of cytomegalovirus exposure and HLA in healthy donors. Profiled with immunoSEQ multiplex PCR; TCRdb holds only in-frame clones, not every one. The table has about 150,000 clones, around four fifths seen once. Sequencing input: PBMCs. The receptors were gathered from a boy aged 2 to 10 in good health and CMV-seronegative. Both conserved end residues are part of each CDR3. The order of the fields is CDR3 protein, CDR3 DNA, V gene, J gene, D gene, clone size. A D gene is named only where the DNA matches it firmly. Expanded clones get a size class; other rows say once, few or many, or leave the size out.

CDR3: CSPPGGTEAFF; DNA: TGCAGCCCCCCGGGGGGAACTGAAGCTTTCTTT; V: TRBV29-1; J: TRBJ1-1; D: NA; size: NA
CDR3: CASSSFSGPSYEQYF; DNA: TGTGCCAGCAGCTCGTTTAGCGGGCCCTCCTACGAGCAGTACTTC; V: TRBV7-6; J: TRBJ2-7; D: TRBD2; size: few
CDR3: CASSPSGANVLTF; DNA: TGTGCCAGTAGTCCTTCTGGGGCCAACGTCCTGACTTTC; V: TRBV19; J: TRBJ2-6; D: NA; size: NA
CDR3: CASSDSSGAYNEQFF; DNA: TGTGCCAGCAGTGACTCGAGCGGGGCCTACAATGAGCAGTTCTTC; V: TRBV6-4; J: TRBJ2-1; D: TRBD2; size: NA
CDR3: CASSPLLTPGLAQETQYF; DNA: TGTGCCAGCAGTCCCCTTTTAACACCGGGACTAGCACAAGAGACCCAGTACTTC; V: TRBV28; J: TRBJ2-5; D: TRBD2; size: few
CDR3: CASSLGTEGQPYEQYF; DNA: TGCGCCAGCAGCCTAGGGACAGAGGGACAGCCATACGAGCAGTACTTC; V: TRBV4-3; J: TRBJ2-7; D: TRBD1; size: NA
CDR3: CASSDTVNKQYF; DNA: TGTGCCAGCAGCGATACTGTCAATAAGCAGTACTTC; V: TRBV25-1; J: TRBJ2-7; D: NA; size: NA
CDR3: CAGTGRHEQYF; DNA: TGTGCCGGGACAGGGCGCCACGAGCAGTACTTC; V: TRBV30; J: TRBJ2-7; D: TRBD1; size: NA
CDR3: CASSLVWGGANTGELFF; DNA: TGTGCCAGCAGCTTAGTTTGGGGGGGCGCGAACACCGGGGAGCTGTTTTTT; V: TRBV11-2; J: TRBJ2-2; D: NA; size: NA
CDR3: CASSFASGRGTDTQYF; DNA: TGCGCCAGCAGCTTCGCTAGCGGGAGGGGCACAGATACGCAGTATTTT; V: TRBV5-1; J: TRBJ2-3; D: TRBD2; size: NA
CDR3: CASSPPRTGDNEQFF; DNA: TGTGCCAGCAGCCCTCCCCGGACAGGGGATAATGAGCAGTTCTTC; V: TRBV7-9; J: TRBJ2-1; D: TRBD1; size: NA
CDR3: CASSQDLDRGYTEAFF; DNA: TGTGCCAGCAGCCAAGATCTGGACAGAGGGTACACTGAAGCTTTCTTT; V: TRBV14; J: TRBJ1-1; D: NA; size: NA
CDR3: CASSQAVLTYEQYF; DNA: TGTGCCAGCAGCCAGGCAGTTTTAACCTACGAGCAGTACTTC; V: TRBV13; J: TRBJ2-7; D: NA; size: NA
CDR3: CASSLFGAGLGVTGELFF; DNA: TGTGCCAGCAGCCTATTCGGGGCGGGGTTGGGCGTTACCGGGGAGCTGTTTTTT; V: TRBV7-2; J: TRBJ2-2; D: NA; size: NA
CDR3: CASSEAAVVYGYTF; DNA: TGTGCCAGCAGTGAAGCGGCGGTCGTATATGGCTACACCTTC; V: TRBV6-1; J: TRBJ1-2; D: NA; size: NA
CDR3: CASSLDPGTNTEAFF; DNA: TGCGCCAGCAGCTTGGACCCAGGGACAAACACTGAAGCTTTCTTT; V: TRBV5-1; J: TRBJ1-1; D: NA; size: NA
CDR3: CAWSQGAAGNTIYF; DNA: TGTGCCTGGAGCCAGGGGGCAGCTGGAAACACCATATATTTT; V: TRBV30; J: TRBJ1-3; D: TRBD1; size: NA
CDR3: CASSIDLDRGVFAEAFF; DNA: TGTGCCAGTAGTATCGACCTCGACAGGGGAGTGTTCGCTGAAGCTTTCTTT; V: TRBV19; J: TRBJ1-1; D: TRBD1; size: NA
CDR3: CASSFRGLTDTQYF; DNA: TGTGCCAGCAGTTTTCGAGGTCTCACAGATACGCAGTATTTT; V: TRBV28; J: TRBJ2-3; D: NA; size: NA
CDR3: CASSGQAVNTEAFF; DNA: TGTGCCAGCAGCGGACAGGCAGTGAACACTGAAGCTTTCTTT; V: TRBV7-8; J: TRBJ1-1; D: TRBD1; size: few
CDR3: CASSQDLAGDYEQYF; DNA: TGTGCCAGCAGCCAAGATCTAGCGGGGGATTACGAGCAGTACTTC; V: TRBV4-2; J: TRBJ2-7; D: TRBD2; size: NA
CDR3: CASSLGRGPNYGYTF; DNA: TGTGCCAGCAGCTTAGGAAGGGGGCCGAACTATGGCTACACCTTC; V: TRBV7-2; J: TRBJ1-2; D: TRBD1; size: NA
CDR3: CASSLALTGEAFF; DNA: TGCGCCAGCAGCTTGGCCCTGACTGGTGAAGCTTTCTTT; V: TRBV5-1; J: TRBJ1-1; D: NA; size: NA
CDR3: CASSLAGNEQFF; DNA: TGTGCCAGCTCACTCGCGGGGAATGAGCAGTTCTTC; V: TRBV18; J: TRBJ2-1; D: NA; size: NA
CDR3: CSSSLNPLSGGAPDTQYF; DNA: TGTTCCAGCAGCTTAAATCCCCTGAGCGGGGGGGCCCCAGATACGCAGTATTTT; V: TRBV7-9; J: TRBJ2-3; D: TRBD2; size: NA
CDR3: CASSPGQPEAFF; DNA: TGTGCCAGCAGCCCGGGACAGCCCGAAGCTTTCTTT; V: TRBV6-6; J: TRBJ1-1; D: TRBD1; size: once
CDR3: CASSSTGKQETQYF; DNA: TGTGCCAGCAGCTCGACAGGGAAGCAAGAGACCCAGTACTTC; V: TRBV11-2; J: TRBJ2-5; D: TRBD1; size: NA
CDR3: CASSQEHAGRQNTEAFF; DNA: TGCGCCAGCAGCCAAGAGCACGCTGGCAGGCAGAACACTGAAGCTTTCTTT; V: TRBV4-3; J: TRBJ1-1; D: NA; size: NA
CDR3: CASSLSAGYNSPLHF; DNA: TGTGCCAGCAGTTTATCAGCAGGCTATAATTCACCCCTCCACTTT; V: TRBV28; J: TRBJ1-6; D: NA; size: NA
CDR3: CASSLGLAGDGSTGELFF; DNA: TGTGCCAGCAGCTTGGGACTAGCGGGAGACGGTAGCACCGGGGAGCTGTTTTTT; V: TRBV5-6; J: TRBJ2-2; D: TRBD2; size: NA
CDR3: CASSLAGTTDTQYF; DNA: TGTGCCAGCAGTCTAGCGGGGACCACAGATACGCAGTATTTT; V: TRBV6-4; J: TRBJ2-3; D: TRBD2; size: NA
CDR3: CASSLAGTDNYGYTF; DNA: TGTGCTAGCAGCTTAGCGGGGACGGATAACTATGGCTACACCTTC; V: TRBV7-3; J: TRBJ1-2; D: NA; size: NA
CDR3: CASSSTPVTGETQYF; DNA: TGTGCCAGCAGCTCCACCCCTGTGACGGGGGAGACCCAGTACTTC; V: TRBV11-3; J: TRBJ2-5; D: NA; size: few
CDR3: CASSRDSYNSPLHF; DNA: TGTGCCAGCTCACGGGACAGCTATAATTCACCCCTCCACTTT; V: TRBV18; J: TRBJ1-6; D: TRBD1; size: NA
CDR3: CASWGSRSGNTIYF; DNA: TGTGCCAGCTGGGGCAGCCGGTCTGGAAACACCATATATTTT; V: TRBV2; J: TRBJ1-3; D: NA; size: few
CDR3: CASSSDPGTGVKAFF; DNA: TGTGCCAGCAGTTCTGACCCCGGGACGGGAGTTAAAGCTTTCTTT; V: TRBV27; J: TRBJ1-1; D: NA; size: NA
CDR3: CASGTGYGYTF; DNA: TGTGCCAGCGGGACAGGATATGGCTACACCTTC; V: TRBV27; J: TRBJ1-2; D: TRBD1; size: NA
CDR3: CASSLQGASTDTQYF; DNA: TGTGCCAGCAGCTTACAGGGGGCTAGCACAGATACGCAGTATTTT; V: TRBV5-6; J: TRBJ2-3; D: TRBD1; size: NA
CDR3: CAWSVFGPGAIEKLFF; DNA: NA; V: TRBV30; J: TRBJ1-4; D: NA; size: NA
CDR3: CASSDGAREQYF; DNA: TGTGCCAGCAGTGACGGTGCCAGGGAGCAGTACTTC; V: TRBV6-4; J: TRBJ2-7; D: NA; size: NA
CDR3: CASSLRGSSGANVLTF; DNA: TGTGCCAGCAGCTTACGCGGGAGCTCTGGGGCCAACGTCCTGACTTTC; V: TRBV7-3; J: TRBJ2-6; D: TRBD2; size: NA
CDR3: CASSYKTTGGYEQYF; DNA: TGTGCCAGCAGTTATAAGACGACGGGGGGATACGAGCAGTACTTC; V: TRBV6-5; J: TRBJ2-7; D: TRBD2; size: NA
CDR3: CASSFQGVGGEQFF; DNA: TGTGCCAGCAGCTTCCAGGGGGTCGGGGGTGAGCAGTTCTTC; V: TRBV5-4; J: TRBJ2-1; D: NA; size: NA
CDR3: CASSIPGTGRTGELFF; DNA: TGTGCCAGTAGTATCCCCGGGACAGGAAGAACCGGGGAGCTGTTTTTT; V: TRBV19; J: TRBJ2-2; D: TRBD1; size: NA
CDR3: CASSQDQLDTIYF; DNA: TGCGCCAGCAGCCAAGATCAGCTAGACACCATATATTTT; V: TRBV4-1; J: TRBJ1-3; D: NA; size: NA
CDR3: CAISVTGTVTVGELFF; DNA: TGTGCCATCAGTGTTACCGGGACAGTCACGGTCGGGGAGCTGTTTTTT; V: TRBV10-3; J: TRBJ2-2; D: TRBD1; size: NA
CDR3: CASRYEGLAGYNEQFF; DNA: TGTGCCAGCCGGTACGAAGGACTAGCAGGTTACAATGAGCAGTTCTTC; V: TRBV7-9; J: TRBJ2-1; D: TRBD2; size: NA
CDR3: CASSFTALGANVLTF; DNA: TGTGCCAGCAGCTTCACAGCCCTTGGGGCCAACGTCCTGACTTTC; V: TRBV5-6; J: TRBJ2-6; D: NA; size: NA
CDR3: CASSLDLAADRGGYTF; DNA: TGTGCCAGCAGCTTAGATCTGGCGGCAGACAGGGGAGGCTACACCTTC; V: TRBV11-2; J: TRBJ1-2; D: TRBD1; size: NA
CDR3: CASSPRTGPANYGYTF; DNA: TGTGCCAGCAGTCCCCGGACAGGGCCGGCGAACTATGGCTACACCTTC; V: TRBV27; J: TRBJ1-2; D: TRBD1; size: NA
CDR3: CASSQERLAGTNEQFF; DNA: TGTGCCAGCAGCCAGGAGAGGCTAGCGGGAACAAATGAGCAGTTCTTC; V: TRBV7-2; J: TRBJ2-1; D: TRBD2; size: NA
CDR3: CASSQDSGETQYF; DNA: TGCGCCAGCAGCCAAGATTCAGGGGAGACCCAGTACTTC; V: TRBV4-3; J: TRBJ2-5; D: NA; size: few
CDR3: CASSHRSRETQYF; DNA: TGTGCCAGCAGCCACAGGAGTAGGGAGACCCAGTACTTC; V: TRBV5-5; J: TRBJ2-5; D: NA; size: NA
CDR3: CASTPNPGATYEQYF; DNA: TGTGCCAGCACCCCCAACCCTGGGGCGACCTACGAGCAGTACTTC; V: TRBV7-2; J: TRBJ2-7; D: NA; size: NA
CDR3: CASSPGGRGSSYNSPLHF; DNA: TGTGCCAGCAGCCCTGGGGGCAGGGGGAGCTCCTATAATTCACCCCTCCACTTT; V: TRBV9; J: TRBJ1-6; D: TRBD1; size: NA